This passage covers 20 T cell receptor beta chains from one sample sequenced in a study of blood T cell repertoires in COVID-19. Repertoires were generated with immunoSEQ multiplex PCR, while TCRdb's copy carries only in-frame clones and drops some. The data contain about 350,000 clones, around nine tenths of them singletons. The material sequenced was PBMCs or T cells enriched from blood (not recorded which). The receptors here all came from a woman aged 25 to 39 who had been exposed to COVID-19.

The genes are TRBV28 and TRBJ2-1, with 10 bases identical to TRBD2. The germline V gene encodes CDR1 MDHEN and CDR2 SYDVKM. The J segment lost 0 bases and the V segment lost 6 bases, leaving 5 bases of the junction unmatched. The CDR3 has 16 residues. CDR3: CASSALAGSSYNEQFF. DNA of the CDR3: TGTGCCAGCAGCGCACTAGCGGGGAGCTCCTACAATGAGCAGTTCTTC.

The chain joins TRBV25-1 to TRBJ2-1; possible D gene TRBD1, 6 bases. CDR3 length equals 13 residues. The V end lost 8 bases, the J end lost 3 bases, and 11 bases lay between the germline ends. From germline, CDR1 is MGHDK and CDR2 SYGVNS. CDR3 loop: CASGGHVYNEQFF. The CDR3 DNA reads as TGTGCCAGCGGGGGACATGTCTACAATGAGCAGTTCTTC.

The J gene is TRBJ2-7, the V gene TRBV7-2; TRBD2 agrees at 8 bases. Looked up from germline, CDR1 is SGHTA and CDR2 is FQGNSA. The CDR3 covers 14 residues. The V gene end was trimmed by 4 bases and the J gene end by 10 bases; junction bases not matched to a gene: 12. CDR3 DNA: TGTGCCAGCAGCTCGGGAGGGACCCCCGTGAAACAGTACTTC. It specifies CASSSGGTPVKQYF.

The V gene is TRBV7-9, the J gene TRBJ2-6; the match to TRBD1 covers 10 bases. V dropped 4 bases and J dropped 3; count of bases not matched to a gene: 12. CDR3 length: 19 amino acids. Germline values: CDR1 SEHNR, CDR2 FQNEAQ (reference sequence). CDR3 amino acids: CASSSPGTGEHGGANVLTF. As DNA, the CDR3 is TGTGCCAGCAGCTCCCCCGGGACAGGGGAGCACGGTGGGGCCAACGTCCTGACTTTC.

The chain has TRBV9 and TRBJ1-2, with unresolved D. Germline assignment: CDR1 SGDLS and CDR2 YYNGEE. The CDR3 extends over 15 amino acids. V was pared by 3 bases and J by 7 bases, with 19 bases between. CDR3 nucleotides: TGTGCCAGCAGCGACACCGGTTACAGTATGTCTGGCTACACCTTC. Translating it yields CASSDTGYSMSGYTF. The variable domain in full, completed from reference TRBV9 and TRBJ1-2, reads DSGVTQTPKHLITATGQRVTLRCSPRSGDLSVYWYQQSLDQGLQFLIQYYNGEERAKGNILERFSAQQFPDLHSELNLSSLELGDSALYFCASSDTGYSMSGYTFGSGTRLTVV.

The CDR3 here is CASSMGLSEAFF. The CDR3 DNA sequence: TGTGCCAGCAGTATGGGACTTTCCGAAGCTTTCTTT. The rearrangement joins TRBV28 to TRBJ1-1; D might be TRBD1 (5 bases). This CDR3 spans 12 amino acids. Trimming removed 5 bases from V and 8 bases from J, with 12 bases in between. Germline-derived CDR1 and CDR2 are MDHEN and SYDVKM.

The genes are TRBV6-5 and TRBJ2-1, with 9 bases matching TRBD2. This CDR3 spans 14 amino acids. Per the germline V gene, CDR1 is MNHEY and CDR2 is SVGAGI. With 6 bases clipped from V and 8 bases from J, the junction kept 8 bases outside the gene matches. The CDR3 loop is CASRGGTSLYEQFF. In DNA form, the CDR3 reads TGTGCCAGCAGGGGGGGGACTAGCCTATATGAGCAGTTCTTC.

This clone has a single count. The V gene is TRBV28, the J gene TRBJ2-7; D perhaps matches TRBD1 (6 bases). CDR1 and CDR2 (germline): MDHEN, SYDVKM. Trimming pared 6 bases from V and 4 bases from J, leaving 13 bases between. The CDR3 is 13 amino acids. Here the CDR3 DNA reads TGTGCCAGCAGCAGTTGGACAGTATACGAGCAGTACTTC. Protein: CASSSWTVYEQYF.

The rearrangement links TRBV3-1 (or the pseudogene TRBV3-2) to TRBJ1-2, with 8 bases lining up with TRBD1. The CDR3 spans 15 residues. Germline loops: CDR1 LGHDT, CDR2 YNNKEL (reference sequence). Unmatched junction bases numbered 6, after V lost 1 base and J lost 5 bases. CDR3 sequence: CASSQGSGGAYGYTF. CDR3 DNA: TGTGCCAGCAGCCAAGGGTCAGGGGGCGCGTATGGCTACACCTTC.

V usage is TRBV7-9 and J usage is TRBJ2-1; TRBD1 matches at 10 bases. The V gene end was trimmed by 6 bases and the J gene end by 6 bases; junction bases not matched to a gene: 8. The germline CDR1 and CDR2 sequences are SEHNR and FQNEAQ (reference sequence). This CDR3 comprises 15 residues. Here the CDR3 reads CASRPGTGDINEQFF. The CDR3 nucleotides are TGTGCCAGCAGGCCCGGGACAGGGGACATCAATGAGCAGTTCTTC.

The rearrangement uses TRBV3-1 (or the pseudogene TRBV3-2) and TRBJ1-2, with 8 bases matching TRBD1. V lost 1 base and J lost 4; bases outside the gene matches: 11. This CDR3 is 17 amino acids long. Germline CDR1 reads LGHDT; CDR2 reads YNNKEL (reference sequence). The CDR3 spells CASSQAPPSGGTYGYTF. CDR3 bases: TGTGCCAGCAGCCAAGCCCCCCCATCAGGGGGCACCTATGGCTACACCTTC.

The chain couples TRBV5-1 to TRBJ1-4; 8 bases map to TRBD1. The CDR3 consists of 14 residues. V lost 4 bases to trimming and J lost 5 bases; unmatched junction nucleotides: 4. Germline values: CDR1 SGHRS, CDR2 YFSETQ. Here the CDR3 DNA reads TGCGCCAGCAGCCGGGGACAGGTGAATGAAAAACTGTTTTTT. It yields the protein CASSRGQVNEKLFF.

The CDR3 protein is CASSSTSGSYNEQFF. The DNA for the CDR3 is TGCGCCAGCAGTTCAACTAGCGGATCCTACAATGAGCAGTTCTTC. The genes are TRBV5-1 and TRBJ2-1; 8 bases map to TRBD2. Per germline, CDR1 SGHRS and CDR2 YFSETQ. The CDR3 loop spans 15 amino acids. V trimming: 5 bases; J trimming: 1 base; junction bases outside the gene matches: 5.

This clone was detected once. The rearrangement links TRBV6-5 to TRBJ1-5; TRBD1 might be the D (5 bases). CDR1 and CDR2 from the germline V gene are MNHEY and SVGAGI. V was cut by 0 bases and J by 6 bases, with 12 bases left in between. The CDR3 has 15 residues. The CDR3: CASSYSSQGGQPQHF. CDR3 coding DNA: TGTGCCAGCAGTTACTCGAGTCAGGGAGGTCAGCCCCAGCATTTT.

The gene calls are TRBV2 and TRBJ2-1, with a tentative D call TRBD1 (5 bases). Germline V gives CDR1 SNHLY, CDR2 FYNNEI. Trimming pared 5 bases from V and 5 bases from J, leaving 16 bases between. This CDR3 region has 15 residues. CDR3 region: CASSLLGQGHNEQFF. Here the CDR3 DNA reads TGTGCCAGCAGTCTCCTGGGGCAGGGCCACAATGAGCAGTTCTTC.

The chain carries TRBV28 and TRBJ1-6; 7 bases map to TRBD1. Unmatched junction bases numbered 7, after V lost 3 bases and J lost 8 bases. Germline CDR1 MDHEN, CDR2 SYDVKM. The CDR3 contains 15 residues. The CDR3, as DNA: TGTGCCAGCAGTTTCATGCCAGGGGGTGATTCACCCCTCCACTTT. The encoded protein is CASSFMPGGDSPLHF.

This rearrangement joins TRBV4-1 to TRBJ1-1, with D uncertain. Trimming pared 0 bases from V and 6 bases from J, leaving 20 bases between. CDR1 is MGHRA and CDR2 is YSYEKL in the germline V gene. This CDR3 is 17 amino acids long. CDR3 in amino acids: CASSQEAASLPGAEAFF. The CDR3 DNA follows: TGCGCCAGCAGCCAAGAGGCGGCCTCCCTCCCCGGGGCTGAAGCTTTCTTT.

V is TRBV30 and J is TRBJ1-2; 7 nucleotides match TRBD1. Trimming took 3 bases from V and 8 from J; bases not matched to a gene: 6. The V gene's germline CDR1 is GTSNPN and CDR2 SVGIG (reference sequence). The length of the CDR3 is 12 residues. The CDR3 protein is CAWRDRDRGYTF. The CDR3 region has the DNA TGTGCCTGGAGGGACCGGGACAGAGGCTACACCTTC.

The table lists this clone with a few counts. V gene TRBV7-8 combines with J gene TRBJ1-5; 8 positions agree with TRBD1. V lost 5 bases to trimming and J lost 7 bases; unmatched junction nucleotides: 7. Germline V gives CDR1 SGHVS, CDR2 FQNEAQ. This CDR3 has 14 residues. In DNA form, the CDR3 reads TGTGCCAGCAGCACTCGACAGGGGAGGCAGCCCCAGCATTTT. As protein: CASSTRQGRQPQHF. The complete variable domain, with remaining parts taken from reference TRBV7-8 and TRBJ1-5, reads GAGVSQSPRYKVAKRGQDVALRCDPISGHVSLFWYQQALGQGPEFLTYFQNEAQLDKSGLPSDRFFAERPEGSVSTLKIQRTQQEDSAVYLCASSTRQGRQPQHFGDGTRLSIL.

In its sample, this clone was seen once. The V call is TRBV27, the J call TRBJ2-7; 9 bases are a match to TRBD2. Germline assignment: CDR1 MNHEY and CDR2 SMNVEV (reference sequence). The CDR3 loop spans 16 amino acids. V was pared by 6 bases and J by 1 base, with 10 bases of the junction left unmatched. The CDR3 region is CASSSGGGVKSYEQYF. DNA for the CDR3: TGTGCCAGCAGCTCGGGCGGGGGGGTAAAGTCCTACGAGCAGTACTTC.